This T cell receptor beta chain was captured by sequencing in a study of tumor-infiltrating lymphocytes in primary liver carcinoma. The template, approximately 500 ng total RNA, yielded TCR beta cDNA made with a constant-region primer. Construction of TCR beta libraries relied on three successive nested multiplex PCR rounds employing slightly modified ARM-PCR. It was with TRBV1-TRBV30 forward primers and a C-beta reverse primer that the first two PCR rounds were run, at around 10 cycles each. TCRdb reprocessed the multiplex PCR reads with MiXCR, giving one entry per CDR3 protein. The sample gives about 320,000 distinct CDR3 sequences, about three fifths of which show up once; 15% to 20% is in the top ten. In addition to blood RNA drawn from unsorted whole blood, germline DNA was extracted. Trimming left V 6 bases short and J 7 bases short, with 16 bases between. This CDR3 has 14 amino acids.

The sample taken for sequencing was peripheral blood. V gene TRBV12-3 or TRBV12-4 combines with J gene TRBJ2-1, with D possibly being TRBD2 (5 bases). This TCR was sampled from a woman in her twenties or thirties with primary liver carcinoma and hepatitis B virus infection. The CDR3 DNA follows: TGTGCCAGCAGCGACGGGGTTCTGGTGAATGAGCAGTTCTTC. This codes for CASSDGVLVNEQFF.